Below are 28 T cell receptor beta chains sequenced from a single sample in a study of cytomegalovirus exposure and HLA in healthy donors. This PCR relied on a set of 60 Vbeta primers and 13 Jbeta primers. Assay used: immunoSEQ multiplex PCR; TCRdb lists only in-frame clones, some missing. Among roughly 200,000 clones listed, 79% were seen once. The specimen sequenced was PBMCs. These receptors all stem from a girl between 10 and 17 years old in good health and CMV-seropositive.

V is TRBV6-5 and J is TRBJ1-5, with 10 bases matching TRBD1. Germline V gene data show CDR1 as MNHEY and CDR2 as SVGAGI. Germline trimming cut 5 bases from V and 3 bases from J; bases unmatched to any gene: 4. CDR3 size: 15 residues. CDR3 amino acids: CASSTGTGDNQPQHF. The CDR3 DNA is TGTGCCAGCAGTACCGGGACAGGGGACAATCAGCCCCAGCATTTT.

The V call is TRBV7-2, the J call TRBJ2-7; 8 bases are a match to TRBD2. This CDR3 has 16 amino acids. Losses at the gene ends were 7 bases for V and 1 base for J; bases not matched to a gene: 12. Germline lookup yields CDR1 SGHTA and CDR2 FQGNSA. The CDR3 is CASTLKASGPSYEQYF. DNA of the CDR3: TGTGCCAGCACCCTTAAGGCTAGCGGGCCTTCCTACGAGCAGTACTTC. Combining the CDR3 with reference TRBV7-2 and TRBJ2-7 gives the whole variable domain GAGVSQSPSNKVTEKGKDVELRCDPISGHTALYWYRQSLGQGLEFLIYFQGNSAPDKSGLPSDRFSAERTGGSVSTLTIQRTQQEDSAVYLCASTLKASGPSYEQYFGPGTRLTVT.

The CDR3 region is CASSEFSGGATNEKLFF. The CDR3 DNA reads TGTGCCAGCAGTGAATTTTCTGGGGGGGCAACTAATGAAAAACTGTTTTTT. This rearrangement joins TRBV25-1 to TRBJ1-4, with TRBD1 as a possible D gene (5 bases). V dropped 1 base and J dropped 0 bases, with 12 bases sitting between them. Germline V gene sequence: CDR1 MGHDK, CDR2 SYGVNS. The CDR3 is 17 residues long.

The rearrangement joins TRBV5-1 to TRBJ1-1; maybe TRBD1 (5 bases). CDR3 length: 13 amino acids. Germline lookup yields CDR1 SGHRS and CDR2 YFSETQ. With 4 bases removed from V and 11 bases from J, the gap between germline ends came to 18 bases. The CDR3 DNA sequence: TGCGCCAGCAGCGCAGGGCCGGGTGAGGCCGCTTTCTTT. Translation gives CASSAGPGEAAFF.

The rearrangement joins TRBV4-1 to TRBJ2-3; D gene uncertain. The germline V and J ends were trimmed by 0 bases and 0 bases, with 13 bases remaining between them. The CDR3 runs to 17 residues. Per the germline V gene, CDR1 is MGHRA and CDR2 is YSYEKL. The CDR3 region is CASSQDPPTPSTDTQYF. CDR3 DNA: TGCGCCAGCAGCCAAGATCCTCCGACACCGAGCACAGATACGCAGTATTTT.

In this sample, this clone turned up a few times. CDR3 residues: CASSPGVSGNIQYF. CDR3 DNA sequence: TGTGCCAGCAGCCCTGGGGTGAGCGGGAACATTCAGTACTTC. This sequence joins TRBV5-4 and TRBJ2-4; the D gene is possibly TRBD2 (6 bases). Per germline, CDR1 SGHNT and CDR2 YYREEE (reference sequence). The V gene lost 4 bases and the J gene lost 7 bases, with 15 bases spanning the gap. The CDR3 totals 14 residues.

This clone has a single count. The J gene is TRBJ1-2, the V gene TRBV18; tentatively, D is TRBD1 (6 bases). V was shortened by 2 bases and J by 11 bases, with 27 bases between the two germline ends. Germline CDR1 KGHSH, CDR2 LQKENI. CDR3 length equals 17 residues. CDR3 DNA sequence: TGTGCCAGCTCACCAATCGGCCCGACCTTAAGACAGGTTAGATACACCTTC. This translates into CASSPIGPTLRQVRYTF.

This clone came up a few times. The chain uses TRBV6-5 and TRBJ2-7; 7 positions agree with TRBD1. CDR3 length equals 14 residues. The germline CDR1 and CDR2 sequences are MNHEY and SVGAGI. V trimming: 7 bases; J trimming: 0 bases; junction bases outside the gene matches: 6. The DNA of the CDR3 is TGTGCCAGCAAGGGGGCCGGGTACTCCTACGAGCAGTACTTC. Residues: CASKGAGYSYEQYF.

The chain uses TRBV14 and TRBJ2-3, with TRBD2 matching over 8 bases. The CDR3 is made up of 15 amino acids. J gave up 7 bases and V 4 bases, and 10 bases lay outside the gene matches. From germline, CDR1 is SGHDN and CDR2 FVKESK. Here the CDR3 reads CASSPFGGGKYTQYF. The CDR3 DNA follows: TGTGCCAGCAGCCCGTTTGGCGGGGGGAAGTATACGCAGTATTTT.

The chain employs TRBV19 and TRBJ2-2; D unclear. Germline-derived CDR1 and CDR2 are LNHDA and SQIVND (reference sequence). V was shortened by 9 bases and J by 3 bases, with 11 bases between the two germline ends. The CDR3 spans 13 residues. CDR3 coding DNA: TGTGCCAGCTACTATACTTACACCGGGGAGCTGTTTTTT. Residues: CASYYTYTGELFF.

The chain has TRBV7-8 and TRBJ2-5; 8 nucleotides line up with TRBD2. The germline gives CDR1 SGHVS, CDR2 FQNEAQ. The CDR3 totals 15 residues. The J segment lost 3 bases and the V segment lost 7 bases, leaving 10 bases of the junction unmatched. CDR3 amino acids: CASIPAPGGEETQYF. The DNA of the CDR3 is TGTGCCAGCATCCCGGCCCCCGGGGGGGAAGAGACCCAGTACTTC.

The chain uses TRBV19 and TRBJ1-2; 7 bases agree with TRBD1. The CDR3 loop spans 16 amino acids. With V trimmed by 4 bases and J by 2 bases, 10 bases remained unmatched. Germline CDR1 and CDR2: LNHDA and SQIVND (reference sequence). Written as DNA, the CDR3 is TGTGCCAGTAGTACTCGACAGGGCTCCCTGAACTATGGCTACACCTTC. This gives the protein CASSTRQGSLNYGYTF. The full variable domain, with the rest looked up from reference TRBV19 and TRBJ1-2, is DGGITQSPKYLFRKEGQNVTLSCEQNLNHDAMYWYRQDPGQGLRLIYYSQIVNDFQKGDIAEGYSVSREKKESFPLTVTSAQKNPTAFYLCASSTRQGSLNYGYTFGSGTRLTVV.

The genes are TRBV5-5 and TRBJ2-3, with 7 bases that match TRBD1. Germline loops: CDR1 SGHKS, CDR2 YYEKEE (reference sequence). V lost 4 bases to trimming and J lost 2 bases; unmatched junction nucleotides: 10. The CDR3 extends over 16 amino acids. The CDR3 protein is CASSQPRDRFTDTQYF. The CDR3 DNA sequence: TGTGCCAGCAGCCAACCCCGGGACAGATTCACAGATACGCAGTATTTT.

This clone was observed a few times. The rearrangement joins TRBV19 to TRBJ2-4; D perhaps matches TRBD2 (5 bases). CDR1 and CDR2 from the germline V gene are LNHDA and SQIVND (reference sequence). The CDR3 has 12 residues. With 5 bases removed from V and 6 bases from J, the gap between germline ends came to 8 bases. As DNA, the CDR3 is TGTGCCAGTAGTCCGGGGATAAACATTCAGTACTTC. It encodes CASSPGINIQYF.

CDR3 sequence: CASSEGGLPGTEAFF. The CDR3 DNA is TGCGCCAGCAGCGAAGGCGGACTGCCGGGCACTGAAGCTTTCTTT. V and J are TRBV4-1 and TRBJ1-1; D uncertain. V lost 5 bases to trimming and J lost 4 bases, with 17 bases between them. The CDR3 spans 15 residues. Germline V gene lookup returns CDR1 MGHRA and CDR2 YSYEKL.

V is TRBV4-3 and J is TRBJ2-2; D uncertain. This CDR3 has 14 residues. Germline V gene sequence: CDR1 LGHNA, CDR2 YSLEER. Trimming pared 2 bases from V and 0 bases from J, leaving 4 bases between. The CDR3 DNA reads as TGCGCCAGCAGCCAATATACGAACACCGGGGAGCTGTTTTTT. This codes for CASSQYTNTGELFF.

In this sample, this clone turned up a few times. This sequence joins TRBV6-5 and TRBJ2-7; tentative D call: TRBD2 (5 bases). The CDR3 covers 14 residues. The germline V and J ends were trimmed by 5 bases and 3 bases, with 14 bases remaining between them. Per germline, CDR1 MNHEY and CDR2 SVGAGI. The CDR3 here is CASSEERTDYEQYF. The DNA of the CDR3 is TGTGCCAGCAGTGAAGAGCGGACGGACTACGAGCAGTACTTC.

The sample holds a few counts of this clone. The chain links TRBV27 to TRBJ1-5, with a weak D call TRBD1 (6 bases). Trimming removed 4 bases at V and 4 bases at J, with 14 bases between. This CDR3 has 15 amino acids. CDR1 is MNHEY, CDR2 SMNVEV, per germline (reference sequence). The CDR3 DNA sequence: TGTGCCAGCAGTTCCATCAGGGGCAGGAATCAGCCCCAGCATTTT. Translated: CASSSIRGRNQPQHF.

This chain uses TRBV6-8 with TRBJ1-2; D is possibly TRBD1 (5 bases). Germline CDR1 MNHGY, CDR2 SAAAGT. The V gene lost 2 bases and the J gene lost 8 bases, with 15 bases spanning the gap. This CDR3 comprises 14 residues. Here the CDR3 DNA reads TGTGCCAGCAGTTACCCCGTGGAGGGGCGAGGCTACACCTTC. It specifies CASSYPVEGRGYTF.

The chain has TRBV29-1 and TRBJ1-1; a weak D match, TRBD1 (6 bases). V was clipped by 2 bases and J by 8 bases, with 18 bases between them. This CDR3 has 14 amino acids. CDR1 is SQVTM and CDR2 is ANQGSEA in the germline V gene. The CDR3 spells CSVEPDRPSGEAFF. The CDR3 nucleotides read TGCAGCGTTGAACCCGACAGGCCTTCTGGGGAAGCTTTCTTT.

This chain joins TRBV4-3 and TRBJ1-4, with TRBD1 as a possible D gene (5 bases). The germline CDR1 and CDR2 sequences are LGHNA and YSLEER. V gave up 4 bases and J gave up 6 bases, with 18 bases separating them. CDR3 length: 16 amino acids. The CDR3 here is CASSPTGVDKDEKLFF. The CDR3 region has the DNA TGCGCCAGCAGCCCTACGGGGGTCGATAAGGATGAAAAACTGTTTTTT.

This CDR3 reads CASSAKRDSHQPQHF. Here the CDR3 DNA reads TGTGCCAGTAGTGCCAAAAGAGACAGCCATCAGCCCCAGCATTTT. The rearrangement links TRBV19 to TRBJ1-5; perhaps TRBD1 as D (5 bases). V gave up 5 bases and J gave up 5 bases, with 16 bases separating them. This CDR3 region has 15 residues. From germline, CDR1 is LNHDA and CDR2 SQIVND (reference sequence).

V gene TRBV18 combines with J gene TRBJ2-7; TRBD1 matches at 8 bases. The germline CDR1 and CDR2 sequences are KGHSH and LQKENI. The CDR3 runs 14 residues. V lost 6 bases, J lost 0 bases, and 4 bases stayed unmatched. CDR3 DNA sequence: TGTGCCAGCTCGACAGGGGCGTACTCCTACGAGCAGTACTTC. Protein sequence: CASSTGAYSYEQYF.

This rearrangement joins TRBV2 to TRBJ1-3; the D is unclear. Germline V CDR1 and CDR2: SNHLY, FYNNEI. This CDR3 region has 14 residues. V shed 5 bases and J shed 0 bases, with 8 bases lying between them. The CDR3 here is CASSWAPSGNTIYF. The CDR3 DNA sequence: TGTGCCAGCAGTTGGGCCCCCTCTGGAAACACCATATATTTT.

This clone was counted once. The V call is TRBV5-1, the J call TRBJ2-7; 10 bases agree with TRBD2. This CDR3 has 14 amino acids. The germline CDR1 and CDR2 sequences are SGHRS and YFSETQ. The junction had 6 bases not matched to a gene; V was cut back by 7 bases and J by 2 bases. As DNA, the CDR3 is TGCGCCAGCGCCCCAACTAGCGGGGCCTACGAGCAGTACTTC. Translated, it gives CASAPTSGAYEQYF.

The genes are TRBV9 and TRBJ2-2, with 10 positions matching TRBD1. The germline gives CDR1 SGDLS, CDR2 YYNGEE. V was clipped by 4 bases and J by 4 bases; unmatched bases: 4. The CDR3 length is 15 residues. The CDR3 sequence: CASSSGQGRTGELFF. As DNA, the CDR3 is TGTGCCAGCAGCTCGGGACAGGGGCGCACCGGGGAGCTGTTTTTT.

The chain recombines TRBV9 with TRBJ2-1, with D tentatively TRBD2 (6 bases). Germline V gives CDR1 SGDLS, CDR2 YYNGEE. The CDR3 loop spans 16 amino acids. Trimming took off 4 bases at V and 2 bases at J, with 16 bases between the two ends. CDR3 nucleotides: TGTGCCAGCAGCTTACGCGGGACTTATACCTACAATGAGCAGTTCTTC. This sequence encodes CASSLRGTYTYNEQFF.

The rearrangement uses TRBV15 and TRBJ1-2; possible D gene TRBD1, 5 bases. Trimming removed 0 bases from V and 3 bases from J, with 8 bases in between. The CDR3 spans 14 residues. Germline CDR1 LNHNV, CDR2 YYDKDF (reference sequence). CDR3 sequence reads: CATSRDKTDYGYTF. For the CDR3, the DNA is TGTGCCACCAGCAGAGATAAGACAGACTATGGCTACACCTTC.